This is a list of T cell receptor beta chains from one sample in a study of molecular identifiers for immune sequencing clone quantification. TCRdb reprocessed the PCR reads via MiXCR and lists one record per CDR3 protein. The table has about 500,000 distinct CDR3 sequences, about 25% seen once. The sample was naive CD8+ T cells from blood, with Jurkat cell RNA spiked in. The receptors come from a human donor in good health. Some libraries in this study had Jurkat cell RNA spiked in. Both conserved end residues are part of each CDR3. The order of the fields is J gene, V gene, clone size, D gene, CDR3 DNA, CDR3 protein. D genes are given only for firm matches. The listing skips clone size in some rows; elsewhere it reads once, few, many or a size class.

J: TRBJ1-4
V: TRBV19
size: NA
D: NA
DNA: TGTGCCACCCTTAGTGAGGGTCGTGAAAAACTGTTTTTT
CDR3: CATLSEGREKLFF

J: TRBJ1-5
V: TRBV4-1
size: many
D: NA
DNA: TGCGCCAGCAGCCAAGACAGGGCGTATCAGCCCCAGCATTTT
CDR3: CASSQDRAYQPQHF

J: TRBJ2-3
V: TRBV6-2/TRBV6-3
size: few
D: TRBD2
DNA: TGTGCCAGCACCCAACCCCCCGGGACTAGGAGGGATACGCGGTATTTT
CDR3: CASTQPPGTRRDTRYF

J: TRBJ2-1
V: TRBV7-3
size: NA
D: TRBD2
DNA: TGTGCCAGCGGGACTACATCCAATGAGCAGTTCTTC
CDR3: CASGTTSNEQFF

J: TRBJ1-1
V: TRBV4-2
size: many
D: NA
DNA: TGTGCCAGCAGCTACACAGGGATGTCTGAAGCTTTCTTT
CDR3: CASSYTGMSEAFF

J: TRBJ2-3
V: TRBV11-2
size: few
D: TRBD2
DNA: TGTGCCAGCAGCCCCAGACCCCAGGCCCTAGCGGGAGGCACAGATACGCAGTATTTT
CDR3: CASSPRPQALAGGTDTQYF

J: TRBJ1-4
V: TRBV5-4
size: NA
D: TRBD1
DNA: TGTGCCAGCAGCTCACGGACAGGGGGCGAGGAAAAACTGTTTTTT
CDR3: CASSSRTGGEEKLFF

J: TRBJ2-6
V: TRBV7-9
size: few
D: NA
DNA: TGTGCCAGCAGTACCGGGACGATCTCTGGGGCCAACGTCCTGACTTTC
CDR3: CASSTGTISGANVLTF

J: TRBJ1-1
V: TRBV7-9
size: many
D: NA
DNA: TGTGCCAGCAGCCGTTTGATAATTGAAGCTTTCTTT
CDR3: CASSRLIIEAFF

J: TRBJ1-2
V: TRBV29-1
size: NA
D: TRBD1
DNA: TGCAGCGTTGGGGGACAGATCCTTAACTATAACTACACCTTC
CDR3: CSVGGQILNYNYTF

J: TRBJ1-2
V: TRBV29-1
size: few
D: TRBD1
DNA: TGCAGCGTTACAGGGGAAAACTATGGCTACACCTTC
CDR3: CSVTGENYGYTF

J: TRBJ2-1
V: TRBV4-3
size: many
D: NA
DNA: TGCGCCAGCAGCCCTATGGGCCCTAACTCCTACAATGAGCAGTTCTTC
CDR3: CASSPMGPNSYNEQFF

J: TRBJ2-7
V: TRBV3-1
size: few
D: NA
DNA: TGTGCCAGCAGCCAAGATTCTCCCGAGCAGTACTTC
CDR3: CASSQDSPEQYF

J: TRBJ1-1
V: TRBV7-9
size: many
D: NA
DNA: TGTGCCGCAGCCGATCGGTCGACCATGAACACTGAAGCTTTCTTT
CDR3: CAAADRSTMNTEAFF

J: TRBJ2-4
V: TRBV19
size: many
D: NA
DNA: TGTGCCAGCGGACCGACCGAAAACATTCAGTACTTC
CDR3: CASGPTENIQYF

J: TRBJ2-7
V: TRBV7-9
size: many
D: TRBD2
DNA: TGTGCCAGCAGCTTACTTACGGGGGAGGGCTTGGGGGAGCAGTACTTC
CDR3: CASSLLTGEGLGEQYF

J: TRBJ2-3
V: TRBV7-2
size: many
D: TRBD1
DNA: TGTGCCAGCAGGAACAGGGGGCGCGTTATGACAGATACGCAGTATTTT
CDR3: CASRNRGRVMTDTQYF

J: TRBJ2-3
V: TRBV7-6
size: few
D: TRBD2
DNA: TGTGCCAGCAGCTTACCAGCGGGGCCTTCATCAGATACGCAGTATTTT
CDR3: CASSLPAGPSSDTQYF

J: TRBJ2-3
V: TRBV5-6
size: many
D: NA
DNA: TGTGCCAGCAGCTTGGCGGGACTGTACAACACAGATACGCAGTATTTT
CDR3: CASSLAGLYNTDTQYF

J: TRBJ2-7
V: TRBV7-9
size: many
D: NA
DNA: TGTGCCAGCAGCGGCAGGAAGAACGAGCAGTACTTC
CDR3: CASSGRKNEQYF

J: TRBJ2-3
V: TRBV7-6
size: NA
D: TRBD2
DNA: TGTGCCAGCAGCCCTCGAGCGGGGGGGCCCGCAGATACGCAGTATTTT
CDR3: CASSPRAGGPADTQYF

J: TRBJ2-3
V: TRBV11-1
size: few
D: NA
DNA: TGTGCCAGCAGCCAGGATGGGCTGGGAGATACGCAGTATTTT
CDR3: CASSQDGLGDTQYF

J: TRBJ2-7
V: TRBV7-2
size: many
D: NA
DNA: TGTGCCAGCAGCTTAAGCAGCACCCCTACCTACGAGCAGTACTTC
CDR3: CASSLSSTPTYEQYF

J: TRBJ1-1
V: TRBV27
size: NA
D: NA
DNA: TGTGCCAGCAGCCCGACCGAACATGAGCAAGCTTTCTTT
CDR3: CASSPTEHEQAFF

J: TRBJ2-3
V: TRBV11-2
size: NA
D: NA
DNA: TGTGCCAGCAGCTTATTTCTCAACAAGACGCAGTATTTT
CDR3: CASSLFLNKTQYF

J: TRBJ2-3
V: TRBV7-3
size: NA
D: NA
DNA: TGTGCCAGCAGCGCGACCGGGACGGCAGCAGATACGCAGTATTTT
CDR3: CASSATGTAADTQYF

J: TRBJ2-5
V: TRBV4-3
size: NA
D: NA
DNA: TGCGCCGGCAGCCAAGGAGAGCAAGAGACCCAGTACTTC
CDR3: CAGSQGEQETQYF

J: TRBJ2-3
V: TRBV6-2/TRBV6-3
size: NA
D: NA
DNA: TGTGCCAGCAGTTACGTTGCTAGCGCGATTACCGATTTCCTCACAGATACGCAGTATTTT
CDR3: CASSYVASAITDFLTDTQYF

J: TRBJ2-7
V: TRBV15
size: many
D: NA
DNA: TGTGCCACCAGCAGAGTTGGACAGACCTACGAGCAGTACTTC
CDR3: CATSRVGQTYEQYF

J: TRBJ2-1
V: TRBV5-6
size: few
D: TRBD1
DNA: TGTGCCAGCAGCAACGACAGGGGACTTCCCTACAATGAGCAGTTCTTC
CDR3: CASSNDRGLPYNEQFF

J: TRBJ2-5
V: TRBV5-6
size: many
D: TRBD2
DNA: TGTGCCAGCAGCTTGGTTTGGACTAGCGGACAAGAGACCCAGTACTTC
CDR3: CASSLVWTSGQETQYF

J: TRBJ2-7
V: TRBV6-1
size: NA
D: NA
DNA: TGTGCCAGCAGATCCGGGACACCTACCTACGAGCAGTACTTC
CDR3: CASRSGTPTYEQYF

J: TRBJ2-3
V: TRBV3-1
size: NA
D: TRBD2
DNA: TGTGCCAGCAGCCGAGATCACGGTAGCGGGTCGCTTGGAGATACGCAGTATTTT
CDR3: CASSRDHGSGSLGDTQYF

J: TRBJ2-7
V: TRBV7-9
size: many
D: NA
DNA: TGTGCCAGCAGCTCAGCCGGGACACCTACCTACGAGCAGTACTTC
CDR3: CASSSAGTPTYEQYF

J: TRBJ1-4
V: TRBV27
size: NA
D: NA
DNA: TGTGCCGCAGGCCCGCCGGTGGGCGTTGGAAAACTGTTTTTT
CDR3: CAAGPPVGVGKLFF

J: TRBJ1-4
V: TRBV7-2
size: many
D: TRBD1
DNA: TGTGCCAGCAGCTTAAGGCTGGCAGGGGGTAATGAAAAACTGTTTTTT
CDR3: CASSLRLAGGNEKLFF

J: TRBJ2-1
V: TRBV12-3/TRBV12-4
size: NA
D: TRBD1
DNA: TGTGCCAGCAGTCCGACCTCGACAGGGGGCTTGGGGAATGAGCAGTTCTTC
CDR3: CASSPTSTGGLGNEQFF

J: TRBJ2-2
V: TRBV29-1
size: few
D: NA
DNA: TGTCGGTACTGTACGAACACCGGGGAGCTGTTTTTT
CDR3: CRYCTNTGELFF

J: TRBJ2-5
V: TRBV9
size: many
D: NA
DNA: TGTGCCAGCAGCGTAGGCGGGGAAGAGACCCAGTACTTC
CDR3: CASSVGGEETQYF

J: TRBJ2-2
V: TRBV27
size: NA
D: NA
DNA: TGTGCCAGCAGTTTTCCAGACCCCGGGGAGCTGTTTTTT
CDR3: CASSFPDPGELFF

J: TRBJ1-1
V: TRBV6-5
size: many
D: NA
DNA: TGTGCCAGCAGCCCCGGGGGGGTGAGAACTGAAGCTTTCTTT
CDR3: CASSPGGVRTEAFF

J: TRBJ2-3
V: TRBV7-9
size: many
D: NA
DNA: TGTGCCAGCAGCCCTCCAGCTAGCACAGATACGCAGTATTTT
CDR3: CASSPPASTDTQYF

J: TRBJ2-3
V: TRBV11-2
size: few
D: TRBD1
DNA: TGTGCCAGCAGCCCGGACAGGGTAGGCACAGATACGCAGTATTTT
CDR3: CASSPDRVGTDTQYF

J: TRBJ2-3
V: TRBV24-1
size: many
D: TRBD2
DNA: TGTGCCACCAGTGATGCGACTAGCGGGGCAGATACGCAGTATTTT
CDR3: CATSDATSGADTQYF

J: TRBJ1-1
V: TRBV20-1
size: many
D: NA
DNA: TGCAGTGCTAGAGATACCCCCGGGGGGCCCTCCACTGAAGCTTTCTTT
CDR3: CSARDTPGGPSTEAFF

J: TRBJ2-7
V: TRBV7-2
size: NA
D: NA
DNA: TGTGCCAGCAGCGTAAGGGAGTACCCGTACGCGCAGTACTTC
CDR3: CASSVREYPYAQYF

J: TRBJ2-1
V: TRBV11-2
size: NA
D: NA
DNA: TGTGCCCGCCGCTTAATGGACTACAATGAGCGGTTCTTC
CDR3: CARRLMDYNERFF